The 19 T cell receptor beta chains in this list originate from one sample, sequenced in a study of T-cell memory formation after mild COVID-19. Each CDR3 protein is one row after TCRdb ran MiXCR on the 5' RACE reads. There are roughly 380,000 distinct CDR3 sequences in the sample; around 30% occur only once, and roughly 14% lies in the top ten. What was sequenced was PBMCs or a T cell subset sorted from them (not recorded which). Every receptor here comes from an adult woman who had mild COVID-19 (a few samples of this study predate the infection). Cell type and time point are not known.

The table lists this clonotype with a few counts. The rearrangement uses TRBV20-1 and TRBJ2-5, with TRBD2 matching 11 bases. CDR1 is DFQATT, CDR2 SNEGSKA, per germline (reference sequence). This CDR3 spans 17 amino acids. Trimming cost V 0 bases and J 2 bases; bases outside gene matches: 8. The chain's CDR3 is CSARDFRLAGLQETQYF. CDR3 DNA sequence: TGCAGTGCTAGAGATTTTCGACTAGCGGGGTTGCAAGAGACCCAGTACTTC.

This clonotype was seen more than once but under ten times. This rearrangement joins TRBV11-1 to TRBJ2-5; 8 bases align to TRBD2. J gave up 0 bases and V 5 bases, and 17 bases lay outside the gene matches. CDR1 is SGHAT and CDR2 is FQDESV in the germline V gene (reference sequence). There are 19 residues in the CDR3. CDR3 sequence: CASSPLSVSGAPYQETQYF. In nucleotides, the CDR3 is TGTGCCAGCAGCCCGCTCTCGGTTAGCGGGGCCCCGTACCAAGAGACCCAGTACTTC.

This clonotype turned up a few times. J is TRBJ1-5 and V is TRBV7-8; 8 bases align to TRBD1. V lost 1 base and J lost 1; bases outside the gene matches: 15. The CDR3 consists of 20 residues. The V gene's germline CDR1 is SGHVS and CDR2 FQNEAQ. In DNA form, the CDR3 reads TGTGCCAGCAGCTTAGGTCGTTGGGTCCAGGGGGCGCGGAGCAATCAGCCCCAGCATTTT. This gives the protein CASSLGRWVQGARSNQPQHF. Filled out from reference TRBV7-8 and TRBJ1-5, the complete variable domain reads GAGVSQSPRYKVAKRGQDVALRCDPISGHVSLFWYQQALGQGPEFLTYFQNEAQLDKSGLPSDRFFAERPEGSVSTLKIQRTQQEDSAVYLCASSLGRWVQGARSNQPQHFGDGTRLSIL.

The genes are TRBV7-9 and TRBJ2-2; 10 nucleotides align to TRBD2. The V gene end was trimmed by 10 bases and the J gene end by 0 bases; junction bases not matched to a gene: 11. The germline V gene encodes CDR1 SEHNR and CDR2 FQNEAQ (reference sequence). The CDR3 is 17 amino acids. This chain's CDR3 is CAIPTSGPFANTGELFF. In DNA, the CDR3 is TGTGCCATCCCGACTAGCGGGCCGTTCGCGAACACCGGGGAGCTGTTTTTT.

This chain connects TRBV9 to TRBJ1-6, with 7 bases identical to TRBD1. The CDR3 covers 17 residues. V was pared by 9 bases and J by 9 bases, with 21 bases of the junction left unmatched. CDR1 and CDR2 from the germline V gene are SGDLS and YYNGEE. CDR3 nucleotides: TGTGCCACCCAAGGGGGCCGGGGGTCGAGATGGGGTTCACCCCTCCACTTT. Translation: CATQGGRGSRWGSPLHF.

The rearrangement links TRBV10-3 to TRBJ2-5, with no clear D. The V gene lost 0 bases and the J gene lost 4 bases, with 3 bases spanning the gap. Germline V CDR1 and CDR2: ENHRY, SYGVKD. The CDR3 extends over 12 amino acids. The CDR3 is CAISESPETQYF. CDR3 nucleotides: TGTGCCATCAGTGAGTCACCAGAGACCCAGTACTTC.

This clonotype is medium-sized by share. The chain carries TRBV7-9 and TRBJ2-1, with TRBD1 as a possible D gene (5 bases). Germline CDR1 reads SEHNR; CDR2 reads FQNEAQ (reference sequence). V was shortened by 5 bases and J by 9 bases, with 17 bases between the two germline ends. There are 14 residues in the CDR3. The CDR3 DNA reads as TGTGCCAGCAGCCCAAGGGCAGGGAAGGGTGAGCAGTTCTTC. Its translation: CASSPRAGKGEQFF.

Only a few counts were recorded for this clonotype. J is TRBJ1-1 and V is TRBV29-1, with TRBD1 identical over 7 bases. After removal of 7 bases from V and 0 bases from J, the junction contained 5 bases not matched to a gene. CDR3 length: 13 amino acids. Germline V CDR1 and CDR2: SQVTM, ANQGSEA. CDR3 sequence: CSAGQALNTEAFF. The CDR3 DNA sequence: TGCAGCGCTGGACAGGCCTTGAACACTGAAGCTTTCTTT. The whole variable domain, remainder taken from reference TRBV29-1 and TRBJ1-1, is SAVISQKPSRDICQRGTSLTIQCQVDSQVTMMFWYRQQPGQSLTLIATANQGSEATYESGFVIDKFPISRPNLTFSTLTVSNMSPEDSSIYLCSAGQALNTEAFFGQGTRLTVV.

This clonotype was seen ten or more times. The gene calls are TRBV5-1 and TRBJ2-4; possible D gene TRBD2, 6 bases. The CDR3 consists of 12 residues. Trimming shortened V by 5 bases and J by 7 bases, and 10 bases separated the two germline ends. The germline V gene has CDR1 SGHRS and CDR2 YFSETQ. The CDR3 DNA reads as TGCGCCAGCAGTGATAGCGGTAACATTCAGTACTTC. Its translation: CASSDSGNIQYF.

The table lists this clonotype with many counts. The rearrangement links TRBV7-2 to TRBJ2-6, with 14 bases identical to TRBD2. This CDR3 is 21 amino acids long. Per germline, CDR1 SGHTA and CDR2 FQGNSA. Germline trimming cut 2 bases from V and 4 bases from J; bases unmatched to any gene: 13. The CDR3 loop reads CASSLFFRLAGGPRGANVLTF. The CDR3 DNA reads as TGTGCCAGCAGCTTATTTTTCCGACTAGCGGGAGGGCCGAGGGGGGCCAACGTCCTGACTTTC.

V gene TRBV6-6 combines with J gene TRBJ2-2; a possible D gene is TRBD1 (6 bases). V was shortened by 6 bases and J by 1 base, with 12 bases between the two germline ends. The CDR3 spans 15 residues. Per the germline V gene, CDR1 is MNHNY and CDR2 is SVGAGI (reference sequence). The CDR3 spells CASRGQTGNTGELFF. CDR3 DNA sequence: TGTGCCAGCAGGGGACAAACCGGGAACACCGGGGAGCTGTTTTTT.

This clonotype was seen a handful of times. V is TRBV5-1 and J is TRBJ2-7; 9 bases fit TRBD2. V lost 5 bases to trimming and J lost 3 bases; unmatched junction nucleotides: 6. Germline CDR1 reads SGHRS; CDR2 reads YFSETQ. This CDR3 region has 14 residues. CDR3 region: CASRKVAGDYEQYF. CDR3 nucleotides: TGCGCCAGCAGGAAAGTAGCGGGAGACTACGAGCAGTACTTC.

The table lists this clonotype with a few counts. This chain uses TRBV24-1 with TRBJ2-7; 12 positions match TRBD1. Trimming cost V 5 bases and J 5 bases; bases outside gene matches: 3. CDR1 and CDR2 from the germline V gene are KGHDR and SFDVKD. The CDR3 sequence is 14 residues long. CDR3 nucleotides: TGTGCCACCAGTGTAGGGACAGGGGGCGACGAGCAGTACTTC. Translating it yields CATSVGTGGDEQYF.

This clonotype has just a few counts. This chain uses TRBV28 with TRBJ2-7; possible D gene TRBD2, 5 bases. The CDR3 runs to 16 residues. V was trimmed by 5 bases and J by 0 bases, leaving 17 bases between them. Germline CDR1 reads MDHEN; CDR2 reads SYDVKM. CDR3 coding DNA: TGTGCCAGCAGTGTCACAGCGGTTGGAAACTCCTACGAGCAGTACTTC. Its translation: CASSVTAVGNSYEQYF.

CDR3 DNA sequence: TGTGCCAGCAGTATAGCGGGGACTAGCACAGATACGCAGTATTTT. Residues: CASSIAGTSTDTQYF. The V call is TRBV6-2 or TRBV6-3, the J call TRBJ2-3, with TRBD2 matching 8 bases. The germline gives CDR1 MNHEY, CDR2 SVGEGT. V shed 5 bases and J 0 bases; nucleotides not matched to a gene: 4. This CDR3 spans 15 amino acids.

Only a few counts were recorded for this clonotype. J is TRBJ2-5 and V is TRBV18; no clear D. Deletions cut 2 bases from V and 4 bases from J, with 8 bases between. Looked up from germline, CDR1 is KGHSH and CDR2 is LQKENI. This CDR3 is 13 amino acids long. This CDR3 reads CASSPSGRETQYF. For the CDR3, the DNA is TGTGCCAGCTCACCATCTGGGCGAGAGACCCAGTACTTC.

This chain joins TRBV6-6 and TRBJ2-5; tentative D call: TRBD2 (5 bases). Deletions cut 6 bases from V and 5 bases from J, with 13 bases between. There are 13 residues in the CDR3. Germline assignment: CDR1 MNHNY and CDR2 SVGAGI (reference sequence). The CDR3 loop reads CASRWSEEETQYF. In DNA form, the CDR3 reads TGTGCCAGCAGATGGTCGGAGGAGGAGACCCAGTACTTC.

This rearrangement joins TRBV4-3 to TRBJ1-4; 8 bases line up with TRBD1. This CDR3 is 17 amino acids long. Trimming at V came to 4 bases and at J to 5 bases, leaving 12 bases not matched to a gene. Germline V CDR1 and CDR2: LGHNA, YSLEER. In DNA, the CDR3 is TGCGCCAGCAGCCTAACCCGCGGACAGGGCGTGAATGAAAAACTGTTTTTT. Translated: CASSLTRGQGVNEKLFF.

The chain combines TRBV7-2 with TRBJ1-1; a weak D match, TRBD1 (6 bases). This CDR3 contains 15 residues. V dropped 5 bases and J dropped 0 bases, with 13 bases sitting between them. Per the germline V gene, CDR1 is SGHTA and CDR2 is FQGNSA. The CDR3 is CASSVIRGLNTEAFF. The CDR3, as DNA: TGTGCCAGCAGCGTTATCAGGGGATTGAACACTGAAGCTTTCTTT.